This T cell receptor (beta chain) was retrieved from a study of OX40 agonist ivuxolimab in advanced cancers. Study details: Of the patients, three showed partial responses, one with hepatocellular carcinoma and two with cutaneous melanoma. The study, taken as a whole, reports: On average, a greater number of expanded clones characterised CD8+ T cells relative to CD4+.

CDR1 is SGHAT and CDR2 is FQNNGV in the germline V gene. The CDR3 is made up of 15 amino acids. The V end was cut by 4 bases, the J end by 4 bases, with 16 bases between. As for this clone: Antigen specificity is unknown.

This table comes from immunoSEQ multiplex PCR, and its TCRdb copy is limited to in-frame clones, with some not included. The table shows roughly 100,000 clones, with approximately 85% occurring only once. The receptor was derived from an adult with an advanced solid tumor such as melanoma, head and neck, liver or kidney cancer. The source material was CD4+ or CD8+ T cells sorted from blood, sampled in a trial of the OX40 agonist ivuxolimab. The V and J genes are TRBV11-2 and TRBJ2-5; D is perhaps TRBD2 (6 bases). CDR3 bases: TGTGCCAGCAGCTCCCAGTCTGGGGAGGTAGAGACCCAGTACTTC. It codes for CASSSQSGEVETQYF.